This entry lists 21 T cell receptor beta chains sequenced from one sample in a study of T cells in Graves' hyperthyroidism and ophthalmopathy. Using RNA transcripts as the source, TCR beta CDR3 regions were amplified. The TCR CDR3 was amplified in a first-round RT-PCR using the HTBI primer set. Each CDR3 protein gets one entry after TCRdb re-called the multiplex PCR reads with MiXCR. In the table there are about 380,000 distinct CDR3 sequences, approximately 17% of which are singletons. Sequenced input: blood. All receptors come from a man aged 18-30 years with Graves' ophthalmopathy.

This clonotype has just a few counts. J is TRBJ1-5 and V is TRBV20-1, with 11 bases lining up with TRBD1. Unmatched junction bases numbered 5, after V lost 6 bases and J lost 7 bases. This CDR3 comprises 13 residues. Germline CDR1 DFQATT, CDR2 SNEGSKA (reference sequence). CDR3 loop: CSARTGGRQPQHF. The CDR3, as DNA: TGCAGTGCAAGGACAGGGGGCCGGCAGCCCCAGCATTTT.

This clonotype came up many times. CDR3 sequence reads: CASNYLGGGTDTQYF. The CDR3 nucleotides are TGTGCCAGCAACTATTTAGGGGGGGGCACAGATACGCAGTATTTT. This chain connects TRBV4-2 to TRBJ2-3; tentatively, D is TRBD2 (7 bases). The CDR3 extends over 15 amino acids. CDR1 is LGHNA and CDR2 is YNFKEQ in the germline V gene. The V end was cut by 7 bases, the J end by 1 base, with 15 bases between.

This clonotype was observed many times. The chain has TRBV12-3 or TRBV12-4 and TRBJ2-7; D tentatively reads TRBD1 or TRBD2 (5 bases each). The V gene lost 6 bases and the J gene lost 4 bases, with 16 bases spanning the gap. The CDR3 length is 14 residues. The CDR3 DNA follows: TGTGCCAGCAGCTATCAGGGACCTTTATACGAGCAGTACTTC. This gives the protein CASSYQGPLYEQYF.

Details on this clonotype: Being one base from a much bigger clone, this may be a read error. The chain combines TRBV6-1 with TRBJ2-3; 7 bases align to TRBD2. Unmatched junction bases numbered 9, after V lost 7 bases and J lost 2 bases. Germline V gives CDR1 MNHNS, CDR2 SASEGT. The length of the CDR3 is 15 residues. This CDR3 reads CASKPIGGTTDTQYF. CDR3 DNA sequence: TGTGCCAGCAAGCCTATCGGGGGGACCACAGATACGCAGTATTTT.

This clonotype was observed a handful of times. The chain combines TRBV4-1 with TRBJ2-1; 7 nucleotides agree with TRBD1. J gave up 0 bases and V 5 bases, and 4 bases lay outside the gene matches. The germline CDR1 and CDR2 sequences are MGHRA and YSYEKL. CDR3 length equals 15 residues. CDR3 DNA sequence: TGCGCCAGCAGCACACGGGACAGCTCCTACAATGAGCAGTTCTTC. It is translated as CASSTRDSSYNEQFF.

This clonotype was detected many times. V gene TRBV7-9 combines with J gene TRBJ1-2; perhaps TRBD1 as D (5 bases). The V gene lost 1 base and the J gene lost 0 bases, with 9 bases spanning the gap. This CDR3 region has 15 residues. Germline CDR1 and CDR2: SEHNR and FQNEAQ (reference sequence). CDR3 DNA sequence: TGTGCCAGCAGCTTAGGGGGGAGATCTAACTATGGCTACACCTTC. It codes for CASSLGGRSNYGYTF.

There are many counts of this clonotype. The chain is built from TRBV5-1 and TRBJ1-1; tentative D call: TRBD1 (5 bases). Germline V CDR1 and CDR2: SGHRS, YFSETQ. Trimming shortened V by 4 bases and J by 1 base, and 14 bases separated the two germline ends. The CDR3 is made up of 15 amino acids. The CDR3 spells CASSATGTRNTEAFF. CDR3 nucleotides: TGCGCCAGCAGCGCCACAGGTACCCGGAACACTGAAGCTTTCTTT.

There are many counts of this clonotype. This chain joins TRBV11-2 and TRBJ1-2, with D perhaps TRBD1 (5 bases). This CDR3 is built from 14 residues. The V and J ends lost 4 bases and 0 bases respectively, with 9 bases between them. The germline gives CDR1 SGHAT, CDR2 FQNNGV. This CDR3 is CASSSGGSNYGYTF. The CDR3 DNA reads TGTGCCAGCAGCTCGGGGGGGTCTAACTATGGCTACACCTTC. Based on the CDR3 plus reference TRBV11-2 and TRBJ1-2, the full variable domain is EAGVAQSPRYKIIEKRQSVAFWCNPISGHATLYWYQQILGQGPKLLIQFQNNGVVDDSQLPKDRFSAERLKGVDSTLKIQPAKLEDSAVYLCASSSGGSNYGYTFGSGTRLTVV.

CDR3 amino acids: CASSATSDRGQPQHF. CDR3 in DNA: TGTGCCAGCAGCGCCACCTCGGACCGTGGTCAGCCCCAGCATTTT. The rearrangement uses TRBV5-5 and TRBJ1-5; D remains ambiguous. CDR1 is SGHKS, CDR2 YYEKEE, per germline (reference sequence). The CDR3 loop spans 15 amino acids. V was clipped by 4 bases and J by 6 bases, with 17 bases between them. Looking up the rest from reference TRBV5-5 and TRBJ1-5 gives the full variable domain: DAGVTQSPTHLIKTRGQQVTLRCSPISGHKSVSWYQQVLGQGPQFIFQYYEKEERGRGNFPDRFSARQFPNYSSELNVNALLLGDSALYLCASSATSDRGQPQHFGDGTRLSIL.

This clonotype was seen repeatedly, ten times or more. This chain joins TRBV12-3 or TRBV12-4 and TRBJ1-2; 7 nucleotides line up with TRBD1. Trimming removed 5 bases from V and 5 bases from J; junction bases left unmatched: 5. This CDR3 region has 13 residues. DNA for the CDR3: TGTGCCAGCAGTGAAGAACAGGGGTATGGCTACACCTTC. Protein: CASSEEQGYGYTF.

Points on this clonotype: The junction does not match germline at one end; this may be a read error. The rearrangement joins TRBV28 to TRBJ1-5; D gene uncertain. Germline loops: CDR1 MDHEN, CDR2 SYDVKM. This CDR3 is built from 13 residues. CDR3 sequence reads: CTSSRRVGQPQHF. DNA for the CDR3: TGTACCAGCAGTCGGCGGGTAGGTCAGCCCCAGCATTTT.

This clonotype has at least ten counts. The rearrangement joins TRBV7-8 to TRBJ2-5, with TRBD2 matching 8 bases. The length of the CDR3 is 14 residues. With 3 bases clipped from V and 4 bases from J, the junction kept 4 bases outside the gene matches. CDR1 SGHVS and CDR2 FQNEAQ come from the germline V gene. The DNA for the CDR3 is TGTGCCAGCAGCTTTTTTCGGGAGGGAGAGACCCAGTACTTC. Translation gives CASSFFREGETQYF. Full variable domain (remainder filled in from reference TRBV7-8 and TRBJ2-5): GAGVSQSPRYKVAKRGQDVALRCDPISGHVSLFWYQQALGQGPEFLTYFQNEAQLDKSGLPSDRFFAERPEGSVSTLKIQRTQQEDSAVYLCASSFFREGETQYFGPGTRLLVL.

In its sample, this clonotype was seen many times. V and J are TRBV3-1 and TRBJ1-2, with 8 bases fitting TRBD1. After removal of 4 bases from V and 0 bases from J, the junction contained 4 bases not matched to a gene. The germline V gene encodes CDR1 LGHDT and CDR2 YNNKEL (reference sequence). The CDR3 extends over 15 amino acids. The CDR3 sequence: CASSRGTGTNYGYTF. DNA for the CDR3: TGTGCCAGCAGCCGTGGGACAGGAACTAACTATGGCTACACCTTC.

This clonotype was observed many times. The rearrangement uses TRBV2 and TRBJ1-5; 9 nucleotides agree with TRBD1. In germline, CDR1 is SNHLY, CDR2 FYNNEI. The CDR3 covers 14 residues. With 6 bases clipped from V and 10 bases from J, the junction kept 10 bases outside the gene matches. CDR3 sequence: CASRSPWDREPQHF. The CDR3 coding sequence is TGTGCCAGCAGGAGCCCCTGGGACAGGGAACCCCAGCATTTT. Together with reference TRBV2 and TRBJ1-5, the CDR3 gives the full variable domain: EPEVTQTPSHQVTQMGQEVILRCVPISNHLYFYWYRQILGQKVEFLVSFYNNEISEKSEIFDDQFSVERPDGSNFTLKIRSTKLEDSAMYFCASRSPWDREPQHFGDGTRLSIL.

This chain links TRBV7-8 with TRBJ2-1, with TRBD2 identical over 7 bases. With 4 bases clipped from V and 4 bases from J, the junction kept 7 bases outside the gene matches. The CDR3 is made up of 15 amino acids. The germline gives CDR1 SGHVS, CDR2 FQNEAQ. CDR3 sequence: CASSYGGSKYNEQFF. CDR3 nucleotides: TGTGCCAGCAGCTATGGCGGGAGTAAGTACAATGAGCAGTTCTTC.

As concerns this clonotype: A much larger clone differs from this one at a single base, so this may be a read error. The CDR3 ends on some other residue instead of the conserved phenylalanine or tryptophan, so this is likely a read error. CDR3 region: CASSPSGGAGQPQHS. CDR3 sequence (DNA): TGTGCCAGCAGCCCAAGTGGGGGGGCGGGCCAGCCCCAGCATTCT. This sequence joins TRBV16 and TRBJ1-5; possibly TRBD1 for D (6 bases). V dropped 4 bases and J dropped 7 bases, with 17 bases sitting between them. The CDR3 runs 15 residues. CDR1 is KGHSY, CDR2 FQNENV, per germline.

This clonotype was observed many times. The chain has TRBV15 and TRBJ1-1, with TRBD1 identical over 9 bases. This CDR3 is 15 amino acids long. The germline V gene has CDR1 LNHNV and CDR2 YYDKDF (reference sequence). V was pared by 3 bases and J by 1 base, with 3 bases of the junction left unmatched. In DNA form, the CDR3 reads TGTGCCACCAGCAGGATACAGGGGGCGAACACTGAAGCTTTCTTT. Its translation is CATSRIQGANTEAFF. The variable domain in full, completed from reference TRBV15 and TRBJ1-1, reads DAMVIQNPRYQVTQFGKPVTLSCSQTLNHNVMYWYQQKSSQAPKLLFHYYDKDFNNEADTPDNFQSRRPNTSFCFLDIRSPGLGDTAMYLCATSRIQGANTEAFFGQGTRLTVV.

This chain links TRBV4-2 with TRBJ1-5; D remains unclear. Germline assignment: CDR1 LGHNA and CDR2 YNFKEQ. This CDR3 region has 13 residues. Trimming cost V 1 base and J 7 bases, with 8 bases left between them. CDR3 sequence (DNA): TGTGCCAGCAGCCAAGTACAGAACCAGCCCCAGCATTTT. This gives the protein CASSQVQNQPQHF.

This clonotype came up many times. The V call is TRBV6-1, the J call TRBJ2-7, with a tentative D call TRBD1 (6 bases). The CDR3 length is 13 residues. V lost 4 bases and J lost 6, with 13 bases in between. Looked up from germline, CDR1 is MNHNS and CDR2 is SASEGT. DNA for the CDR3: TGTGCCAGCAGTGTACAGGGCGATAGCGAGCAGTACTTC. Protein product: CASSVQGDSEQYF.

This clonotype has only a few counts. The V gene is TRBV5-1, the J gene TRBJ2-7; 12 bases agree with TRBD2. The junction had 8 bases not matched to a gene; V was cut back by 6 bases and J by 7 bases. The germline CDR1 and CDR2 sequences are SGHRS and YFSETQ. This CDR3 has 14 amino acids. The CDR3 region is CASTSSGGAVEQYF. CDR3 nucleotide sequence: TGCGCCAGCACTTCTAGCGGGGGGGCAGTGGAGCAGTACTTC. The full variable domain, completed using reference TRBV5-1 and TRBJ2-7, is KAGVTQTPRYLIKTRGQQVTLSCSPISGHRSVSWYQQTPGQGLQFLFEYFSETQRNKGNFPGRFSGRQFSNSRSEMNVSTLELGDSALYLCASTSSGGAVEQYFGPGTRLTVT.

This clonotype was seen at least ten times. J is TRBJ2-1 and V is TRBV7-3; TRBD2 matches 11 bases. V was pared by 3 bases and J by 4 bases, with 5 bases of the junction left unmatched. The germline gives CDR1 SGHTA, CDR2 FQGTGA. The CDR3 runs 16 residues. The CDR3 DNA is TGTGCCAGCAGCTTCTCCGGGACTAGCGGTTACAATGAGCAGTTCTTC. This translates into CASSFSGTSGYNEQFF.